This T cell receptor beta chain was captured in a study of CD8 T cells in Susac syndrome. At the level of the study: Active disease was present in six of the sequenced Susac syndrome patients, and remission in fewer than 10.

RNA, at about 0.45 to 1 ug, was reverse transcribed with random hexamers. TCRdb called the immunoSEQ multiplex PCR reads again in MiXCR, with one record for every CDR3 protein. The data show under 200,000 distinct CDR3 sequences, 75% to 95% seen once. The germline V gene has CDR1 SGDLS and CDR2 YYNGEE. The CDR3 spans 12 residues. V lost 7 bases and J 8 bases, leaving 15 bases between the germline ends. This sequence was found in a human donor with Susac syndrome. Sequenced sample: CD4+ T cells from PBMCs. The V call is TRBV9, the J call TRBJ1-2; D call uncertain. CDR3 coding DNA: TGTGCCAGCCAGATGGGATCAGGCGGCTACACCTTC. This codes for CASQMGSGGYTF.